These T cell receptor beta chains were read from a single sample in a study of identifying expanded T cells in peripheral blood. TCRdb keeps only in-frame clones here, not all; method: immunoSEQ multiplex PCR. The sample lists over 100,000 clones; 88% were seen once. Sequenced sample: blood. These receptors all come from a person aged 18 to 75 in good health. The CDR3 runs from the conserved cysteine through the conserved F or W. Each record gives: clone size, V gene, CDR3 protein. Rows may omit the clone size; those that give it use once, few, many or a size class.

size: .; V: TRBV7-9; CDR3: CASSLDDLRYEQYF
size: .; V: TRBV27; CDR3: CASRVQGPNTEAFF
size: .; V: TRBV20-1; CDR3: CSANNGRKRFF
size: once; V: TRBV7-2; CDR3: CASSLLGGPGYNEQFF
size: once; V: TRBV19; CDR3: CASSRYNNEQFF
size: .; V: TRBV5-4; CDR3: CASSFDRVGTEAFF
size: .; V: TRBV2; CDR3: CASSTWGGETQYF
size: .; V: TRBV13; CDR3: CASSPRTGLRNTIYF
size: .; V: TRBV25-1; CDR3: CASSVRDREAYTF
size: .; V: TRBV7-9; CDR3: CASSLGSGQGYGYTF
size: .; V: TRBV29-1; CDR3: CSVGGLAGADTQYF
size: .; V: TRBV6-1; CDR3: CATNRYNEQFF
size: .; V: TRBV7-9; CDR3: CASSFGGGETYEQYF
size: .; V: TRBV11-2; CDR3: CASSQQETQYF
size: few; V: TRBV6-1; CDR3: CASRQGAAYEQYF
size: .; V: TRBV28; CDR3: CASSFLSNTEAFF
size: few; V: TRBV11-1; CDR3: CASSLNQVGDEQFF
size: .; V: TRBV6-1; CDR3: CASRRQGNDEQYF
size: .; V: TRBV5-1; CDR3: CASSLGGQLNQPQHF
size: .; V: TRBV6-6; CDR3: CASTAGNQPQHF
size: .; V: TRBV7-2; CDR3: CASSLSRVLNEKLFF
size: .; V: TRBV6-4; CDR3: CASSDGQGTEQYF
size: .; V: TRBV28; CDR3: CAHNGDSGYEQYF
size: .; V: TRBV7-3; CDR3: CASSLKTSGRMGSDTQYF
size: .; V: TRBV10-1; CDR3: CASSDSANTGELFF
size: .; V: TRBV30; CDR3: CAWSAGQGLTEAFF
size: .; V: TRBV19; CDR3: CASSGTRGYNEQFF
size: .; V: TRBV7-2; CDR3: CASSLTALSSYNEQFF
size: .; V: TRBV6-5; CDR3: CASSSLTGQFNQPQHF
size: .; V: TRBV7-3; CDR3: CASGNQREGEQFF
size: .; V: TRBV14; CDR3: CASSQGYPGTEAFF
size: once; V: TRBV6-1; CDR3: CASSARLQGDYGYTF
size: .; V: TRBV11-3; CDR3: CASSSDPRPDRQYEQYF
size: .; V: TRBV28; CDR3: CASTNQGKDYGYTF
size: .; V: TRBV19; CDR3: CASTKTGSNQPQHF
size: .; V: TRBV30; CDR3: CAWSGGAYEQYF
size: .; V: TRBV7-2; CDR3: CASSLQGASNQPQHF
size: .; V: TRBV14; CDR3: CASSQDWAGYDEQFF
size: few; V: TRBV4-3; CDR3: CASSEGQGTYEQYF
size: .; V: TRBV4-1; CDR3: CASSQGRWGETRYF
size: .; V: TRBV6-1; CDR3: CASTWDRLTNYGYTF
size: .; V: TRBV18; CDR3: CASSRPLGLDGYTF
size: once; V: TRBV28; CDR3: CASSLGTSSGNTIYF
size: .; V: TRBV13; CDR3: CASSPNRRAYGYTF
size: .; V: TRBV14; CDR3: CASSLLAGGRNEQFF
size: many; V: TRBV2; CDR3: CASSDRGRQPQHF
size: .; V: TRBV19; CDR3: CASTPGRWDGYTF
size: medium-sized; V: TRBV4-2; CDR3: CASSQDLGAYGYTF
size: .; V: TRBV7-8; CDR3: CASSLKDEVRLYGYTF
size: .; V: TRBV10-2; CDR3: CASSEGDPLRQYF
size: .; V: TRBV19; CDR3: CASSYLGRSSGNTIYF
size: .; V: TRBV5-1; CDR3: CASSLNTEGTEKLFF